The clone carrying this TCR beta chain came up once. Its antigen is still unknown. Sequencing was performed with immunoSEQ multiplex PCR; in TCRdb, only in-frame clones are kept and a portion is missing. The sample lists about 27,000 clones, roughly 74% occurring once. The data are from a study of vaccination effects on CD4 cells after COVID-19. Points from the study as a whole: Convalescent patients were few in the study, and early post-infection timepoints were absent.

Sequencing in the ViraFEST assay came after antigen-specific CD4+ T cells had been expanded with viral peptide pools, which were used to stimulate PBMC. Subsequent to 10 days of culture, CD4+ T cells were isolated. Recipients of the vaccine had no prior SARS-CoV-2 infection and negative nucleocapsid antibodies. Fresh IL-2-containing medium replaced half the medium on days 3 and 7. The sample was CD4+ T cells from PBMCs cultured with HCoV-NL63 spike peptides, taken before COVID-19 vaccination. The sequence was collected from a human donor who received a COVID-19 vaccine.

CDR3 sequence (DNA): TGCAGCGCCACAGGGGGCGGGCGAGGCTACACCTTC. The encoded protein is CSATGGGRGYTF. The rearrangement joins TRBV29-1 to TRBJ1-2; 9 bases are shared with TRBD1. Germline V CDR1 and CDR2: SQVTM, ANQGSEA. There are 12 residues in the CDR3. Trimming cost V 7 bases and J 8 bases; bases outside gene matches: 8.